This is a list of T cell receptor beta chains from one sample in a study of persistence of HIV-infected CD4 T cells. Their specific antigens are unknown. Some clones are missing from TCRdb's copy, which holds only in-frame ones; the method was immunoSEQ multiplex PCR. Among about 47,000 clones, more than 85% were seen once, and the ten largest hold approximately 2%. Specimen: CD4+ T cells sorted from PBMCs after roughly 18-hour stimulation, collected from a patient who received antiretroviral therapy. Receptor source: an adult man with HIV who was CMV-seropositive. CDR3s include the opening cysteine and the closing phenylalanine or tryptophan. Fields, in order: J gene, CDR3 length, D gene, clone size, V gene, CDR3 protein, CDR3 DNA. A D gene is named only where the DNA matches it firmly. A row's size may be missing; if present it is once, few, many or a size class.

TRBJ2-7	15	.	.	TRBV5-1	CASSPERAGAYEQYF	TGCGCCAGCAGCCCCGAGCGGGCAGGCGCCTACGAGCAGTACTTC
TRBJ2-3	15	TRBD2	.	TRBV6-5	CASTPGLAGSDTQYF	TGTGCCAGCACCCCGGGACTAGCGGGGTCGGATACGCAGTATTTT
TRBJ2-3	12	.	.	TRBV2	CASSVGGDTQYF	TGTGCCAGCAGTGTAGGTGGTGATACGCAGTATTTT
TRBJ2-7	14	.	.	TRBV7-3	CASSLTGGSYEQYF	TGTGCCAGCAGCTTAACTGGGGGATCCTACGAGCAGTACTTC
TRBJ1-1	13	.	.	TRBV29-1	CSVEEWTNTEAFF	TGCAGCGTTGAAGAATGGACGAACACTGAAGCTTTCTTT
TRBJ1-1	13	TRBD1	.	TRBV29-1	CSVDRVENTEAFF	TGCAGCGTGGACAGGGTGGAGAACACTGAAGCTTTCTTT
TRBJ2-7	17	TRBD1	.	TRBV18	CASSPRTTGQGAGEQYF	TGTGCCAGCTCACCGCGCACGACCGGACAGGGGGCGGGTGAGCAGTACTTC
TRBJ2-7	14	TRBD1	.	TRBV27	CASTRDRSTYEQYF	TGTGCCAGCACCCGGGACAGGAGTACCTACGAGCAGTACTTC
TRBJ2-1	15	TRBD2	.	TRBV2	CASRAPGLALNEQFF	TGTGCCAGCAGAGCACCGGGACTAGCGTTAAATGAGCAGTTCTTC
TRBJ2-1	16	TRBD2	.	TRBV5-1	CASSSLLATPYNEQFF	TGCGCCAGCAGCTCCCTACTAGCGACCCCCTACAATGAGCAGTTCTTC
TRBJ1-1	14	TRBD1	.	TRBV5-1	CASKQGDLNTEAFF	TGCGCCAGCAAACAGGGGGACCTGAACACTGAAGCTTTCTTT
TRBJ2-2	16	.	.	TRBV3-1/TRBV3-2	CASSQVTVRNTGELFF	TGTGCCAGCAGCCAAGTTACGGTTCGGAACACCGGGGAGCTGTTTTTT
TRBJ2-7	15	.	.	TRBV5-1	CASSLARDRSYEQYF	TGCGCCAGCAGCTTGGCCAGGGATAGGTCCTACGAGCAGTACTTC
TRBJ2-1	16	.	.	TRBV7-3	CASSIVGGDPYNEQFF	TGTGCCAGCAGCATCGTAGGGGGGGACCCCTACAATGAGCAGTTCTTC
TRBJ1-1	15	TRBD1	.	TRBV27	CASSLGTGIYAEAFF	TGTGCCAGCAGTTTGGGGACAGGGATTTACGCTGAAGCTTTCTTT
TRBJ2-3	14	.	.	TRBV29-1	CSVAVARDTDTQYF	TGCAGCGTCGCGGTAGCCAGGGACACAGATACGCAGTATTTT
TRBJ1-1	12	.	.	TRBV28	CASSLGTTEAFF	TGTGCCAGCAGTTTAGGTACGACTGAAGCTTTCTTT
TRBJ2-1	14	.	.	TRBV6-5	CASTRETVNNEQFF	TGTGCCAGCACCAGGGAGACAGTCAACAATGAGCAGTTCTTC
TRBJ1-4	16	TRBD1	once	TRBV19	CASSIPSGGGLGKLFF	TGTGCCAGTAGTATTCCCTCAGGGGGCGGTTTAGGAAAACTGTTTTTT
TRBJ2-1	18	TRBD1	.	TRBV18	CASSRALDRSGQGNEQFF	TGTGCCAGCTCACGAGCGCTAGATCGCTCGGGACAGGGCAATGAGCAGTTCTTC
TRBJ2-7	11	TRBD1	.	TRBV28	CANFRGYEQYF	TGTGCCAACTTCAGGGGGTACGAGCAGTACTTC
TRBJ1-6	16	.	.	TRBV5-4	CASSLSSGGLGSPLHF	TGTGCCAGCAGCTTGTCATCGGGGGGGCTTGGATCACCCCTCCACTTT
TRBJ1-5	14	.	few	TRBV23-1	CASSQFPGIQPQHF	TGCGCCAGCAGTCAATTCCCTGGCATTCAGCCCCAGCATTTT
TRBJ2-2	16	TRBD1	.	TRBV28	CASSLPDRAGIGELFF	TGTGCCAGCAGTCTACCGGACAGGGCAGGAATCGGGGAGCTGTTTTTT
TRBJ1-1	16	TRBD1	once	TRBV19	CASSRLGTGLDTEAFF	TGTGCCAGTAGTAGGCTCGGGACAGGGTTGGACACTGAAGCTTTCTTT
TRBJ2-7	17	.	.	TRBV4-1	CASSQDNVRVGSYEQYF	TGCGCCAGCAGCCAAGATAATGTTAGGGTGGGCTCCTACGAGCAGTACTTC
TRBJ2-7	14	.	.	TRBV6-4	CASSALAGSYEQYF	TGTGCCAGCAGTGCCTTGGCAGGGTCCTACGAGCAGTACTTC
TRBJ2-1	13	.	once	TRBV28	CASFGSSYNEQFF	TGTGCCAGCTTCGGGTCATCCTACAATGAGCAGTTCTTC
TRBJ2-1	15	TRBD2	.	TRBV5-1	CASSSISGGGNEQFF	TGCGCCAGCAGCTCCATTAGCGGGGGGGGAAATGAGCAGTTCTTC
TRBJ2-1	14	TRBD1	.	TRBV6-5	CASRPGQGIGEQFF	TGTGCCAGCAGGCCGGGACAGGGTATCGGTGAGCAGTTCTTC
TRBJ1-4	14	.	.	TRBV19	CASSIGPNNEKLFF	TGTGCCAGTAGTATTGGACCGAATAATGAAAAACTGTTTTTT
TRBJ1-1	16	.	.	TRBV5-1	CASSSLPRGENTEAFF	TGCGCCAGCAGCTCCCTCCCTCGGGGAGAAAACACTGAAGCTTTCTTT
TRBJ1-5	13	.	.	TRBV21-1	CASSVGSNQPQHF	TGTGCCAGCAGTGTGGGGAGCAATCAGCCCCAGCATTTT
TRBJ2-5	12	.	few	TRBV2	CASNDRQETQYF	TGTGCCAGCAACGACCGACAAGAGACCCAGTACTTC
TRBJ1-2	15	.	.	TRBV5-1	CASSLDPGSNYGYTF	TGCGCCAGCAGCTTGGACCCGGGAAGTAACTATGGCTACACCTTC
TRBJ2-3	13	.	.	TRBV24-1	CATSEGASDTQYF	TGTGCCACCAGTGAAGGCGCCTCAGATACGCAGTATTTT
TRBJ2-3	17	TRBD2	.	TRBV7-2	CASSLVLAGGGADTQYF	TGTGCCAGCAGCTTAGTCCTAGCGGGGGGAGGCGCAGATACGCAGTATTTT
TRBJ2-7	16	TRBD2	once	TRBV9	CASSVGTSGGAGEQYF	TGTGCCAGCAGCGTAGGAACTAGCGGGGGGGCGGGCGAGCAGTACTTC
TRBJ1-4	13	.	.	TRBV25-1	CASTRQVDEKLFF	TGTGCCAGCACCCGACAGGTGGACGAAAAACTGTTTTTT
TRBJ2-1	14	.	.	TRBV19	CASSRGSGYNEQFF	TGTGCCAGTTCCCGGGGTAGCGGATACAATGAGCAGTTCTTC
TRBJ2-7	14	.	.	TRBV5-1	CASSLRTDLYEQYF	TGCGCCAGCAGCTTACGGACAGACCTCTACGAGCAGTACTTC
TRBJ2-3	14	.	.	TRBV7-8	CASSSSPGGLTQYF	TGTGCCAGCAGCTCGTCGCCAGGGGGGTTAACGCAGTATTTT
TRBJ2-3	14	.	.	TRBV7-2	CASSLVGFTDTQYF	TGTGCCAGCAGCTTAGTTGGGTTCACAGATACGCAGTATTTT
TRBJ1-4	13	.	few	TRBV14	CASSQNRDSKLFF	TGTGCCAGCAGCCAAAACAGGGATTCGAAACTGTTTTTT
TRBJ1-6	14	TRBD1	.	TRBV18	CASSPDRVNSPLHF	TGTGCCAGCTCTCCGGACAGGGTTAATTCACCCCTCCACTTT
TRBJ2-1	14	.	.	TRBV10-2	CASSESGLTNEQFF	TGCGCCAGCAGTGAGTCGGGACTCACCAATGAGCAGTTCTTC
TRBJ2-3	14	.	.	TRBV11-3	CASSPVGGEDTQYF	TGTGCCAGCAGCCCCGTGGGGGGCGAAGATACGCAGTATTTT
TRBJ2-3	15	TRBD2	.	TRBV25-1	CASSGEGIITDTQYF	TGTGCCAGCAGTGGGGAGGGGATAATCACAGATACGCAGTATTTT
TRBJ1-4	16	.	.	TRBV4-1	CASRWERGVLNEKLFF	TGCGCCAGCAGATGGGAGAGGGGCGTCCTGAATGAAAAACTGTTTTTT
TRBJ1-6	17	.	.	TRBV14	CASSQAVSGLGVSPLHF	TGTGCCAGCAGCCAAGCGGTCTCGGGTCTTGGCGTATCACCCCTCCACTTT
TRBJ2-6	17	.	.	TRBV7-6	CASSLGDEYSGANVLTF	TGTGCCAGCAGCTTGGGGGATGAATACTCTGGGGCCAACGTCCTGACTTTC
TRBJ2-6	15	TRBD1	.	TRBV19	CATGTGISGANVLTF	TGTGCCACTGGGACAGGGATCTCTGGGGCCAACGTCCTGACTTTC
TRBJ2-5	15	TRBD2	.	TRBV2	CASSGSGGARETQYF	TGTGCCAGCAGTGGCAGCGGGGGGGCACGAGAGACCCAGTACTTC
TRBJ1-1	13	.	once	TRBV2	CASSLSENTEAFF	TGTGCCAGCAGTCTTTCCGAGAACACTGAAGCTTTCTTT